The rows below give T cell receptor beta chains drawn from one sample of a study of CD4+ T cells in melanoma. Produced via immunoSEQ multiplex PCR; TCRdb's table is partial and in-frame only. Found here are around 20,000 clones, under 90% of them singletons; the top ten hold around 5%. The sample taken for sequencing was cells from a culture (not recorded whether cultured in vitro). The receptors originated from a human donor with melanoma. Each CDR3 is given without its conserved first and last residue. Fields, in order: CDR3 length, D gene, J gene, V gene, CDR3 protein. D genes are given only for firm matches.

length: 13; D: TRBD1; J: TRBJ1-1; V: TRBV5-1; CDR3: ASSIGDRVFTEAF
length: 14; D: -; J: TRBJ2-7; V: TRBV6-1; CDR3: ASSDLTFGRGYEQY
length: 13; D: TRBD1; J: TRBJ2-3; V: TRBV5-1; CDR3: ASNPGQGKGGTQY
length: 10; D: -; J: TRBJ1-2; V: TRBV7-9; CDR3: ASSLTQVGYT
length: 11; D: -; J: TRBJ2-3; V: TRBV7-7; CDR3: ASSLGITDTQY
length: 12; D: -; J: TRBJ1-4; V: TRBV30; CDR3: AWKKRGPNEKLF
length: 15; D: TRBD1; J: TRBJ2-5; V: TRBV5-5; CDR3: ASSLSPGTGLQETQY
length: 11; D: -; J: TRBJ2-1; V: TRBV15; CDR3: ATSRGKWNEQF
length: 17; D: TRBD2; J: TRBJ2-7; V: TRBV5-1; CDR3: ASSLTWLAGATRGYEQY
length: 13; D: -; J: TRBJ1-6; V: TRBV5-1; CDR3: ASSLGGGYNSPLH
length: 12; D: -; J: TRBJ1-1; V: TRBV5-1; CDR3: ATRDLGRRAEAF
length: 12; D: TRBD1; J: TRBJ1-5; V: TRBV2; CDR3: ASSGGQGNQPQH
length: 12; D: -; J: TRBJ1-1; V: TRBV6-5; CDR3: ASTLRQDYTEAF
length: 11; D: -; J: TRBJ2-3; V: TRBV6-6; CDR3: ASRTGSTDTQY
length: 12; D: -; J: TRBJ1-1; V: TRBV7-9; CDR3: ASSLPGFGTEAF
length: 10; D: -; J: TRBJ1-4; V: TRBV4-1; CDR3: ASSQRNEKLF
length: 12; D: TRBD1; J: TRBJ2-7; V: TRBV2; CDR3: ASSVSTGDVEQY
length: 11; D: -; J: TRBJ1-1; V: TRBV7-9; CDR3: ASSLARPSEAF
length: 16; D: -; J: TRBJ1-1; V: TRBV5-1; CDR3: ASSLWPGQDRRNTEAF
length: 11; D: -; J: TRBJ1-2; V: TRBV7-2; CDR3: ASSRPGAYGYT
length: 12; D: -; J: TRBJ2-2; V: TRBV4-2; CDR3: ASSPRTGTGELF
length: 10; D: -; J: TRBJ1-4; V: TRBV5-1; CDR3: ASSSVGEKLF
length: 15; D: -; J: TRBJ1-2; V: TRBV18; CDR3: ASSPPVYRAGFYGYT
length: 15; D: -; J: TRBJ1-2; V: TRBV2; CDR3: ASSPVIKTRRVYGYT
length: 11; D: -; J: TRBJ1-1; V: TRBV6-5; CDR3: ASSPPSGREAF
length: 13; D: -; J: TRBJ2-5; V: TRBV5-4; CDR3: ASSLSGVREETQY
length: 13; D: -; J: TRBJ1-1; V: TRBV19; CDR3: ASSRGDTLNTEAF
length: 12; D: -; J: TRBJ2-7; V: TRBV2; CDR3: ASSVGGSSYEQY
length: 10; D: -; J: TRBJ1-2; V: TRBV5-1; CDR3: ASSLDADGYT
length: 11; D: -; J: TRBJ2-3; V: TRBV2; CDR3: ASKLVISDTQY
length: 8; D: -; J: TRBJ2-3; V: TRBV29-1; CDR3: SAGGPPQY
length: 12; D: -; J: TRBJ2-7; V: TRBV5-5; CDR3: ASSYRDTAYEQY
length: 11; D: -; J: TRBJ2-7; V: TRBV11-3; CDR3: ASSSGPLVEQY
length: 14; D: -; J: TRBJ2-1; V: TRBV4-2; CDR3: ASSQGGGSSYNEQF
length: 10; D: -; J: TRBJ1-2; V: TRBV19; CDR3: ASSNGRYGYT
length: 13; D: TRBD1; J: TRBJ1-1; V: TRBV5-4; CDR3: ASSRTGRMNTEAF
length: 11; D: -; J: TRBJ2-5; V: TRBV4-1; CDR3: ASSKGVEETQY
length: 13; D: TRBD2; J: TRBJ2-3; V: TRBV5-1; CDR3: ASSYWTSGGDTQY
length: 13; D: -; J: TRBJ1-5; V: TRBV9; CDR3: ASSVTGQGSQPQH
length: 12; D: TRBD1; J: TRBJ1-2; V: TRBV11-2; CDR3: ASSLLGTGYGYT